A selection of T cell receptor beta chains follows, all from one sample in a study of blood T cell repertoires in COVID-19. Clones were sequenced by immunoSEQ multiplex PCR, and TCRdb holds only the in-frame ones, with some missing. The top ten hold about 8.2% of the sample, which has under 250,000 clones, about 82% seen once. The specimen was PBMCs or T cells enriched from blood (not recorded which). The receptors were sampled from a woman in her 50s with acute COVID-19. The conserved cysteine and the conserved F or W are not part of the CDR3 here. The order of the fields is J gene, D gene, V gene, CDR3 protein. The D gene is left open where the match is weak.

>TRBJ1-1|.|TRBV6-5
ASNPFEAF
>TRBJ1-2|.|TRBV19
ASSRKHGANYGYT
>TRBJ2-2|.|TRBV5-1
ASRRDSSNTGELF
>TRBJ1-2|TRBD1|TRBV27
ASSSGGSPDHQRNYGYT
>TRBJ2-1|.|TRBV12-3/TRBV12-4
ASSLLRYNEQF
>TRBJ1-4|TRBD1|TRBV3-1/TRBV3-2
ASTQGGANEKLF
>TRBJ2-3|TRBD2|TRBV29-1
SVARGAGDTQY
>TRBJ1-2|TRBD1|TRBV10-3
AIKGTGEGFDGYT
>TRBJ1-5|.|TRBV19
ASSQGHRQPQH
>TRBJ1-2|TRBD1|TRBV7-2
ASSPYRQGAGYGYT
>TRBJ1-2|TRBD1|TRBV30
AWSALGQAFYGYT
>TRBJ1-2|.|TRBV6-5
ASSSTGTHYGYT
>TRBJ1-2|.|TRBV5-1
ASSLEGVNYGYT
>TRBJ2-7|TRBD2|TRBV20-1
SASVAGGPYEQY
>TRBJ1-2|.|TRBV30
AWSVTVNYGYT
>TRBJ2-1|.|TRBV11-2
ASSLGHLPGEQF
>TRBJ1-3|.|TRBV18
ASSLRQNSGNTIY
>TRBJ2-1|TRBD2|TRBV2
ASILGLVYEQF
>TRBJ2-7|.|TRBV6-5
ASSFNYEQY
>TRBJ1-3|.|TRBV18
ASSFGDIGNTIY
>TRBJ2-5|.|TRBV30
AWSGGRSGETQY
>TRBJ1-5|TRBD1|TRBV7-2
ASSRTGWDQPQH
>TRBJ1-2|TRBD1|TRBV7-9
ASSLDRVQGQGYT
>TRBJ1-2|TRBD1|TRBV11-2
ASSPYTGGYGYT
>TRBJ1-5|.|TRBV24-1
ATAQGTTQH
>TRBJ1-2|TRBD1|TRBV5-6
ASSLSPGQHYGYT
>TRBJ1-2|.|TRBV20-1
SAIGREGYT
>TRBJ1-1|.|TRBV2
ASTTQGNTEAF
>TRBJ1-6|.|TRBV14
ASSLGGSGNSPLH
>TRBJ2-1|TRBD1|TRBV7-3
ASSSRQGAYNEQF
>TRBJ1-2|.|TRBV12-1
ASTLQTGCYGYT
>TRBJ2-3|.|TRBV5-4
ASSGGPGPGEDTQY
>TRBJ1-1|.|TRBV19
ASRDRKSSDEAF
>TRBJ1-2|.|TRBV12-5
ASGLVQQRGGHYGYT
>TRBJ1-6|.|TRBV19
ASSTDTNGSPLH
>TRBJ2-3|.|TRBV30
AWGRDTQY
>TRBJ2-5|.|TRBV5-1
ASSRNDRFGETQY